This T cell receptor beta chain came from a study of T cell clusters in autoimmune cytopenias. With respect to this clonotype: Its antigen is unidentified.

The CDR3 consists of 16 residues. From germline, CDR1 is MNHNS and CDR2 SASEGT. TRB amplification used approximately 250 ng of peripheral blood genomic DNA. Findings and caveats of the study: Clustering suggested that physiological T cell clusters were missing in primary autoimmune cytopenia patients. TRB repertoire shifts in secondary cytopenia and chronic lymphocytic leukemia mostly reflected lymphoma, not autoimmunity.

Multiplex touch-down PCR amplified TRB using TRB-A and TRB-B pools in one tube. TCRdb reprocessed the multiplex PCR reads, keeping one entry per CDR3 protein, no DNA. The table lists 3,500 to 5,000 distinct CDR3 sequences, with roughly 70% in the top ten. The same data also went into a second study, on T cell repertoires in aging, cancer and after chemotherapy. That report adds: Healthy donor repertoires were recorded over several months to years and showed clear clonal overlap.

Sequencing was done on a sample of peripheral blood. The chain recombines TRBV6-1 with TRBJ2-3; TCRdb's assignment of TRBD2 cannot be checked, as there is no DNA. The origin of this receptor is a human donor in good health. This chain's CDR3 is CASSGSGRAVGRSQYF.